A single sample gave rise to the 22 T cell receptor beta chains below, sequenced in a study of blood T cell repertoires in COVID-19. Sequenced by immunoSEQ multiplex PCR; TCRdb stores in-frame clones only, minus some. The sample shows hundreds of thousands of clones, approximately 88% of them seen only once. The specimen sequenced was peripheral blood. The receptors here all came from a woman in her 30s with COVID-19, enrolled during active disease.

This chain connects TRBV5-8 to TRBJ1-3; possible D gene TRBD1, 5 bases. V was clipped by 7 bases and J by 2 bases, with 13 bases between them. Germline V lookup: CDR1 SGHTS, CDR2 YDEGEE. CDR3 length equals 14 residues. The CDR3 is CASSPRGTGNTIYF. The CDR3 DNA sequence: TGTGCCAGCTCGCCCCGGGGGACTGGAAACACCATATATTTT.

This chain links TRBV19 with TRBJ2-1; tentatively, D is TRBD1 (6 bases). The CDR3 extends over 13 amino acids. CDR1 is LNHDA and CDR2 is SQIVND in the germline V gene (reference sequence). V lost 6 bases and J 5 bases, leaving 11 bases between the germline ends. The CDR3 sequence: CASSTGFNNEQFF. The CDR3 DNA is TGTGCCAGTAGCACAGGGTTCAACAATGAGCAGTTCTTC.

The J gene is TRBJ2-7, the V gene TRBV6-2 or TRBV6-3, with D hard to call. V gave up 5 bases and J gave up 5 bases, with 16 bases separating them. The CDR3 loop spans 14 amino acids. Germline CDR1 is MNHEY and CDR2 is SVGEGT. The CDR3 here is CASSPNQARDEQYF. The DNA of the CDR3 is TGTGCCAGCAGTCCGAACCAAGCACGGGACGAGCAGTACTTC.

The chain is built from TRBV7-2 and TRBJ2-3; 12 positions match TRBD2. This CDR3 contains 15 residues. The junction had 9 bases not matched to a gene; V was cut back by 10 bases and J by 4 bases. The germline CDR1 and CDR2 sequences are SGHTA and FQGNSA. The CDR3 region has the DNA TGTGCCACTACCCTAAGGACTAGCGGGGCAGATACGCAGTATTTT. Protein sequence: CATTLRTSGADTQYF.

This clone was observed a few times. V is TRBV2 and J is TRBJ1-1; the D gene is possibly TRBD1 (5 bases). Trimming removed 5 bases from V and 8 bases from J, with 12 bases in between. CDR3 length: 12 residues. The germline CDR1 and CDR2 sequences are SNHLY and FYNNEI. CDR3 coding DNA: TGTGCCAGCAGTCTGGACAATCGGGAAGCTTTCTTT. Its translation is CASSLDNREAFF.

The chain uses TRBV20-1 and TRBJ1-6; a possible D gene is TRBD1 (5 bases). The CDR3 consists of 16 residues. The germline gives CDR1 DFQATT, CDR2 SNEGSKA (reference sequence). V lost 3 bases and J 0 bases, leaving 12 bases between the germline ends. The CDR3 protein is CSASVQGSSYNSPLHF. CDR3 coding DNA: TGCAGTGCTAGTGTTCAGGGCAGCTCCTATAATTCACCCCTCCACTTT.

This clone was picked up a small number of times. The rearrangement joins TRBV11-3 to TRBJ1-4, with a possible D match to TRBD1 (6 bases). Per germline, CDR1 SGHNT and CDR2 YENEEA. Trimming shortened V by 4 bases and J by 0 bases, and 24 bases separated the two germline ends. The CDR3 is made up of 20 amino acids. CDR3 coding DNA: TGTGCCAGCAGCTGTCCCGGGGAGCTGGACAGTGTTGCAACTAATGAAAAACTGTTTTTT. It is translated as CASSCPGELDSVATNEKLFF.

This chain links TRBV5-4 with TRBJ2-7; 9 nucleotides match TRBD1. Germline loops: CDR1 SGHNT, CDR2 YYREEE (reference sequence). The V segment lost 6 bases and the J segment 5 bases; nucleotides outside the gene matches: 12. There are 15 residues in the CDR3. The CDR3 sequence: CASKSGTGSRDEQYF. Here the CDR3 DNA reads TGTGCCAGCAAGTCTGGGACAGGGAGCAGGGACGAGCAGTACTTC.

The gene calls are TRBV7-9 and TRBJ2-2; 7 bases map to TRBD1. The CDR3 runs to 15 residues. CDR1 is SEHNR and CDR2 is FQNEAQ in the germline V gene (reference sequence). The trim removed 2 bases at V and 4 bases at J, leaving 4 bases unmatched. CDR3 coding DNA: TGTGCCAGCAGCTTAAACAGGGGTTCCACCGGGGAGCTGTTTTTT. It codes for CASSLNRGSTGELFF. Full variable domain (remainder filled in from reference TRBV7-9 and TRBJ2-2): DTGVSQNPRHKITKRGQNVTFRCDPISEHNRLYWYRQTLGQGPEFLTYFQNEAQLEKSRLLSDRFSAERPKGSFSTLEIQRTEQGDSAMYLCASSLNRGSTGELFFGEGSRLTVL.

The chain links TRBV28 to TRBJ1-5, with D tentatively TRBD1 (5 bases). Germline assignment: CDR1 MDHEN and CDR2 SYDVKM. V lost 6 bases and J lost 2, with 14 bases in between. CDR3 size: 15 residues. The DNA of the CDR3 is TGTGCCAGCAGAGGGGTAGGGGCCGGCAATCAGCCCCAGCATTTT. Its protein product is CASRGVGAGNQPQHF.

This clone came up a few times. The rearrangement joins TRBV2 to TRBJ1-6; D not certain. CDR3 length: 14 amino acids. Trimming stripped 1 base from V and 6 bases from J, with 7 bases between. CDR1 is SNHLY and CDR2 is FYNNEI in the germline V gene. The CDR3 is CASSEGSINSPLHF. In DNA, the CDR3 is TGTGCCAGCAGTGAAGGGTCTATTAATTCACCCCTCCACTTT. Using reference TRBV2 and TRBJ1-6 for the parts outside the CDR3, the full variable domain is EPEVTQTPSHQVTQMGQEVILRCVPISNHLYFYWYRQILGQKVEFLVSFYNNEISEKSEIFDDQFSVERPDGSNFTLKIRSTKLEDSAMYFCASSEGSINSPLHFGNGTRLTVT.

The genes are TRBV6-5 and TRBJ1-5; D call uncertain. The CDR3 has 15 residues. Per germline, CDR1 MNHEY and CDR2 SVGAGI. Trimming removed 6 bases from V and 2 bases from J, with 14 bases in between. The chain's CDR3 is CASSPVSPGNQPQHF. The CDR3 nucleotides are TGTGCCAGCAGCCCCGTGTCTCCAGGCAATCAGCCCCAGCATTTT.

This clone was detected only once. V gene TRBV7-2 combines with J gene TRBJ1-3; D is unresolved. The germline CDR1 and CDR2 sequences are SGHTA and FQGNSA. The CDR3 runs 13 residues. Trimming pared 1 base from V and 4 bases from J, leaving 5 bases between. The DNA of the CDR3 is TGTGCCAGCAGCTTAGTTCCGGGAAACACCATATATTTT. Translated, it gives CASSLVPGNTIYF.

The chain employs TRBV4-3 and TRBJ2-3, with 8 bases aligning to TRBD1. The V gene's germline CDR1 is LGHNA and CDR2 YSLEER. V lost 1 base to trimming and J lost 1 base; unmatched junction nucleotides: 1. The CDR3 extends over 15 amino acids. The CDR3 sequence is CASSQGGQGTDTQYF. As DNA, the CDR3 is TGCGCCAGCAGCCAAGGGGGACAGGGCACAGATACGCAGTATTTT.

This clone was observed a single time. The gene calls are TRBV9 and TRBJ1-1, with D possibly being TRBD1 (5 bases). Per germline, CDR1 SGDLS and CDR2 YYNGEE. CDR3 length: 14 residues. Trimming took 0 bases from V and 1 from J, leaving 7 bases between them. The CDR3, as DNA: TGTGCCAGCAGCGTAGCACAGGCGAACACTGAAGCTTTCTTT. Translated: CASSVAQANTEAFF.

The genes are TRBV7-2 and TRBJ2-3; TRBD2 might be the D (5 bases). CDR1 SGHTA and CDR2 FQGNSA come from the germline V gene. This CDR3 contains 14 residues. V lost 7 bases and J lost 3, with 14 bases in between. The CDR3 region has the DNA TGTGCCAGCACCCTAGGCGGAGGAACAGATACGCAGTATTTT. It yields the protein CASTLGGGTDTQYF. The full variable domain, rest sourced from reference TRBV7-2 and TRBJ2-3, is GAGVSQSPSNKVTEKGKDVELRCDPISGHTALYWYRQSLGQGLEFLIYFQGNSAPDKSGLPSDRFSAERTGGSVSTLTIQRTQQEDSAVYLCASTLGGGTDTQYFGPGTRLTVL.

This chain uses TRBV6-2 or TRBV6-3 with TRBJ2-7; TRBD2 matches 10 bases. The germline CDR1 and CDR2 sequences are MNHEY and SVGEGT. The CDR3 runs to 19 residues. V lost 0 bases and J lost 2; bases outside the gene matches: 13. The chain's CDR3 is CASSYSVAGGYRPAYEQYV. The DNA for the CDR3 is TGTGCCAGCAGTTACTCTGTAGCGGGAGGATATCGCCCCGCCTACGAGCAGTACGTC.

The chain links TRBV7-9 to TRBJ2-3; 10 bases match TRBD2. With V trimmed by 4 bases and J by 2 bases, 3 bases remained unmatched. Germline V gene sequence: CDR1 SEHNR, CDR2 FQNEAQ (reference sequence). The CDR3 has 15 residues. The CDR3 spells CASSSLAGDTDTQYF. Written as DNA, the CDR3 is TGTGCCAGCAGCTCTCTAGCGGGGGACACAGATACGCAGTATTTT.

This clone was detected a few times. The rearrangement joins TRBV4-1 to TRBJ1-1; TRBD1 aligns across 7 bases. Germline CDR1 reads MGHRA; CDR2 reads YSYEKL. V dropped 0 bases and J dropped 1; count of bases not matched to a gene: 2. The CDR3 has 15 residues. The CDR3, as DNA: TGCGCCAGCAGCCAAGAAACAGGGGCGAACACTGAAGCTTTCTTT. It is translated as CASSQETGANTEAFF.

This clone was seen more than once but under ten times. This sequence joins TRBV4-1 and TRBJ1-5; 8 positions agree with TRBD1. The trim removed 4 bases at V and 4 bases at J, leaving 6 bases unmatched. This CDR3 is built from 15 residues. CDR1 MGHRA and CDR2 YSYEKL come from the germline V gene. CDR3 DNA: TGCGCCAGCAGCCTCGGGACAGGACGAAATCAGCCCCAGCATTTT. Protein: CASSLGTGRNQPQHF.

The chain couples TRBV11-3 to TRBJ1-3; perhaps TRBD1 as D (6 bases). Germline V gives CDR1 SGHNT, CDR2 YENEEA. The CDR3 has 19 residues. Trimming took off 0 bases at V and 0 bases at J, with 18 bases between the two ends. The DNA of the CDR3 is TGTGCCAGCAGCTTAGATCAGGGACCGGGACACCTCTCTGGAAACACCATATATTTT. This translates into CASSLDQGPGHLSGNTIYF.

V and J are TRBV19 and TRBJ1-1; tentatively, D is TRBD1 (5 bases). The CDR3 covers 15 residues. Per the germline V gene, CDR1 is LNHDA and CDR2 is SQIVND (reference sequence). V was shortened by 4 bases and J by 1 base, with 13 bases between the two germline ends. The CDR3 reads CASSSGTEANTEAFF. The DNA for the CDR3 is TGTGCCAGTAGTAGCGGGACCGAAGCGAACACTGAAGCTTTCTTT.